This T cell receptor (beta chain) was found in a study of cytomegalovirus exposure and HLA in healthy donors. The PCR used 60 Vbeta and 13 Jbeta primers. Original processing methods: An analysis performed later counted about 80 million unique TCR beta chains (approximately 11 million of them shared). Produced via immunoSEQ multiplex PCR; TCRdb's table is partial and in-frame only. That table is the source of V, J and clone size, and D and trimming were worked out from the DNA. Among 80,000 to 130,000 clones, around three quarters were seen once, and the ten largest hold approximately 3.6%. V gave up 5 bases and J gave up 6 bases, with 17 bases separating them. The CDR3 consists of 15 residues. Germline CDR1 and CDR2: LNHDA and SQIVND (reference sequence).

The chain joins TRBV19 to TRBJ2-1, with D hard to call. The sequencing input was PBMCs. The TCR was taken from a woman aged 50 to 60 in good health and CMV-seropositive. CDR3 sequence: CASSGLSAPGNEQFF. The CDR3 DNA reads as TGTGCCAGTAGTGGGTTGAGCGCCCCCGGCAATGAGCAGTTCTTC.